This TCR beta chain is from a study of blood T cell repertoires in COVID-19. This table comes from immunoSEQ multiplex PCR, and its TCRdb copy is limited to in-frame clones, with some not included. The profile shows about 120,000 clones, approximately 80% of them singletons. There are 13 residues in the CDR3. V gave up 6 bases and J gave up 4 bases, with 10 bases separating them. Looked up from germline, CDR1 is KGHDR and CDR2 is SFDVKD. The specimen sequenced was peripheral blood. This TCR was sampled from a woman at least 80 years old with acute or convalescent COVID-19. This rearrangement joins TRBV24-1 to TRBJ2-3, with a tentative D call TRBD2 (5 bases). The CDR3, as DNA: TGTGCCACCAGTTTCCCGGGATCAGATACGCAGTATTTT. This sequence encodes CATSFPGSDTQYF.